This T cell receptor (beta chain) was retrieved from a study of blood T cells in healthy people across ages. Regarding the study as a whole: Estimated diversity across one million T cells was deemed an underestimate. No one knew whether donors had CMV, which possibly confounded expanded clonotype changes.

A J-beta primer mix and a sample-barcoded 5' primer were used in a second PCR of roughly 6 to 11 cycles. Each cDNA molecule, via a template-switch adaptor with 12 random nucleotides, was tagged. No fewer than 3 million CDR3-containing paired-end reads came from each sample. TCRdb fed the 5' RACE reads into MiXCR, producing one record per CDR3 protein. The sample holds approximately 1.5 million distinct CDR3 sequences, roughly 30% seen once. This clonotype was picked up a small number of times. Antigen: not known. Germline V gene data show CDR1 as MNHNS and CDR2 as SASEGT. V lost 2 bases and J 8 bases, leaving 15 bases between the germline ends. The CDR3 is 14 residues long.

This receptor was taken from a woman between 25 and 40 years old in good health. The sample consisted of blood. The chain combines TRBV6-1 with TRBJ1-2, with D maybe TRBD1 (5 bases). DNA of the CDR3: TGTGCCAGCAGTGAACCGGGAGCAGGGTTCGGCTACACCTTC. Protein sequence: CASSEPGAGFGYTF.